This T cell receptor (beta chain) was sequenced for a study of T cells expressing NK-cell markers. Study background: The authors sequenced eight donors, of whom seven were HCMV-seropositive and one was seronegative.

TCRdb reprocessed the 5' RACE reads and keeps a single row for each CDR3 protein, giving no DNA. The sample's table shows some 410,000 distinct CDR3 sequences. This receptor was taken from a woman between 18 and 75 years old in good health. The sequenced sample was blood T cells: a sorted CD56 or NKG2C T cell subset, CD4+ or CD8+ T cells, or bulk PBMC T cells (not recorded which).

CDR3 residues: CATIAGARDEQFF. V and J are TRBV19 and TRBJ2-1; TCRdb outputs TRBD2, but without DNA this stays unchecked. CDR1 and CDR2 from the germline V gene are LNHDA and SQIVND (reference sequence). CDR3 size: 13 residues. The complete variable domain, with remaining parts taken from reference TRBV19 and TRBJ2-1, reads DGGITQSPKYLFRKEGQNVTLSCEQNLNHDAMYWYRQDPGQGLRLIYYSQIVNDFQKGDIAEGYSVSREKKESFPLTVTSAQKNPTAFYLCATIAGARDEQFFGPGTRLTVL.